The source of this TCR beta chain is a study of blood T cell repertoires in COVID-19. Study-wide background: PBMCs, B-cell-depleted T cells, or T cells provided the cDNA or gDNA that made up the material.

Libraries were prepared by immunoSEQ multiplex PCR; TCRdb keeps only in-frame clonotypes and omits some of them. This table has some 120,000 clones, around nine tenths appearing once. The sample was peripheral blood. This TCR was recovered from a human donor with active COVID-19. The donor label of this sample is uncertain.

The CDR3 DNA reads as TGTGCCAGCAGCCTGGGACCTGAGACTACTCTCGAGCAGTACTTC. This encodes CASSLGPETTLEQYF. This chain links TRBV5-6 with TRBJ2-7, with D perhaps matching TRBD1 or TRBD2 (5 bases each). The length of the CDR3 is 15 residues. Germline values: CDR1 SGHDT, CDR2 YYEEEE. The germline V and J ends were trimmed by 4 bases and 6 bases, with 20 bases remaining between them. Full variable domain (remainder filled in from reference TRBV5-6 and TRBJ2-7): DAGVTQSPTHLIKTRGQQVTLRCSPKSGHDTVSWYQQALGQGPQFIFQYYEEEERQRGNFPDRFSGHQFPNYSSELNVNALLLGDSALYLCASSLGPETTLEQYFGPGTRLTVT.